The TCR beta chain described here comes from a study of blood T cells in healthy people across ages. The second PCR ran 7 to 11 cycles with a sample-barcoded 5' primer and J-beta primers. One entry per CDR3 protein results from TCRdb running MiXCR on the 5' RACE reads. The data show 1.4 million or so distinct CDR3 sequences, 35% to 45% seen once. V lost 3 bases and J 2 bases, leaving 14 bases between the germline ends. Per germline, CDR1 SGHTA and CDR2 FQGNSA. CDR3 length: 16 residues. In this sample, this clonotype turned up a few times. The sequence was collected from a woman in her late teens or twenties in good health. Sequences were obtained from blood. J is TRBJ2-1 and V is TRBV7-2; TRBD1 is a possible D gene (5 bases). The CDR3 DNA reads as TGTGCCAGCAGCTTCGAACGACAGCCACCCTACAATGAGCAGTTCTTC. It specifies CASSFERQPPYNEQFF.